This passage covers 15 T cell receptor beta chains from one sample sequenced in a study of blood T cell repertoires in COVID-19. The protocol was immunoSEQ multiplex PCR, while the TCRdb copy is restricted to in-frame clones and leaves out a portion. The data show fewer than 700,000 clones, roughly nine tenths seen once. Sample: peripheral blood. Source of these receptors: a woman aged 45-65 years with COVID-19, enrolled during active disease.

The chain recombines TRBV6-5 with TRBJ1-6, with D possibly TRBD1 on 6 matching bases. The V gene lost 2 bases and the J gene lost 7 bases, with 12 bases spanning the gap. Per germline, CDR1 MNHEY and CDR2 SVGAGI. CDR3 size: 15 residues. Here the CDR3 reads CASSYIQGTNSPLHF. CDR3 DNA: TGTGCCAGCAGTTACATACAGGGAACCAATTCACCCCTCCACTTT.

J is TRBJ1-1 and V is TRBV6-5; tentatively, D is TRBD1 (5 bases). Deletions cut 8 bases from V and 4 bases from J, with 17 bases between. The length of the CDR3 is 14 residues. The germline V gene encodes CDR1 MNHEY and CDR2 SVGAGI. The CDR3 sequence is CASGRATSGTEAFF. In DNA form, the CDR3 reads TGTGCCAGCGGCAGGGCGACATCGGGCACTGAAGCTTTCTTT.

The chain is built from TRBV10-3 and TRBJ2-7; the match to TRBD1 covers 8 bases. The trim removed 10 bases at V and 3 bases at J, leaving 2 bases unmatched. Germline V gives CDR1 ENHRY, CDR2 SYGVKD. This CDR3 contains 11 residues. The CDR3, as DNA: TGTGCCAGCGGACAGGGCTACGAGCAGTACTTC. Its protein is CASGQGYEQYF.

This rearrangement joins TRBV6-5 to TRBJ1-1; 9 bases line up with TRBD1. CDR1 MNHEY and CDR2 SVGAGI come from the germline V gene. After removal of 6 bases from V and 5 bases from J, the junction contained 7 bases not matched to a gene. The CDR3 totals 14 residues. In DNA form, the CDR3 reads TGTGCCAGCAGCCTGGACAGGGGAAAGACTGAAGCTTTCTTT. Amino acids: CASSLDRGKTEAFF.

V is TRBV27 and J is TRBJ2-3; D not resolved. V lost 6 bases to trimming and J lost 0 bases, with 7 bases between them. The CDR3 spans 13 residues. Germline V gene sequence: CDR1 MNHEY, CDR2 SMNVEV (reference sequence). This CDR3 reads CASSDLSTDTQYF. The CDR3 DNA is TGTGCCAGCAGCGACTTAAGCACAGATACGCAGTATTTT.

J is TRBJ1-1 and V is TRBV18, with D possibly being TRBD1 (6 bases). V was trimmed by 4 bases and J by 3 bases, leaving 18 bases between them. Germline CDR1 and CDR2: KGHSH and LQKENI. This CDR3 has 16 residues. As DNA, the CDR3 is TGTGCCAGCTCACGGGACACTCCACAGGGCCACACTGAAGCTTTCTTT. Translated: CASSRDTPQGHTEAFF.

The rearrangement uses TRBV2 and TRBJ1-3, with TRBD1 as a possible D gene (5 bases). Germline V gene sequence: CDR1 SNHLY, CDR2 FYNNEI. This CDR3 spans 13 amino acids. The germline V and J ends were trimmed by 9 bases and 1 base, with 10 bases remaining between them. The CDR3 protein is CARRRGSGNTIYF. For the CDR3, the DNA is TGTGCCAGAAGACGGGGGTCTGGAAACACCATATATTTT.

The CDR3 sequence: CASSLRDRGKSGGYTF. The CDR3 DNA sequence: TGTGCCAGCAGCTTGCGGGACAGGGGAAAGTCGGGAGGCTACACCTTC. The chain uses TRBV9 and TRBJ1-2; 10 nucleotides line up with TRBD1. CDR1 is SGDLS and CDR2 is YYNGEE in the germline V gene. The CDR3 covers 16 residues. The V and J ends lost 4 bases and 8 bases, in that order; junction bases with no gene match: 14.

V and J are TRBV10-1 and TRBJ1-2; maybe TRBD1 (5 bases). Germline V gives CDR1 WNHNN, CDR2 SYGVQD (reference sequence). The CDR3 has 13 residues. V dropped 4 bases and J dropped 5 bases, with 11 bases sitting between them. This CDR3 is CASSGFRGYGYTF. The CDR3 coding sequence is TGCGCCAGCAGTGGATTCCGGGGGTATGGCTACACCTTC.

The J gene is TRBJ1-5, the V gene TRBV6-6, with a possible D match to TRBD1 (6 bases). CDR3 length equals 15 residues. Deletions cut 7 bases from V and 0 bases from J, with 13 bases between. Germline values: CDR1 MNHNY, CDR2 SVGAGI (reference sequence). CDR3: CASNPDRASNQPQHF. Here the CDR3 DNA reads TGTGCCAGCAACCCGGACAGAGCTAGCAATCAGCCCCAGCATTTT.

This sequence joins TRBV29-1 and TRBJ2-7; D not certain. Germline V gene sequence: CDR1 SQVTM, CDR2 ANQGSEA. Trimming left V 2 bases short and J 2 bases short, with 10 bases between. This CDR3 has 13 amino acids. DNA for the CDR3: TGCAGCGTTGAAAAAATCGGTACCTACGAGCAGTACTTC. Encoded protein: CSVEKIGTYEQYF.

The chain couples TRBV29-1 to TRBJ1-1; D unresolved. Trimming removed 5 bases at V and 11 bases at J, with 9 bases between. CDR3 size: 9 residues. Germline lookup yields CDR1 SQVTM and CDR2 ANQGSEA. The CDR3 sequence: CSVPPGAFF. DNA of the CDR3: TGCAGCGTTCCTCCGGGGGCTTTCTTT.

The V and J genes are TRBV29-1 and TRBJ2-1; 9 nucleotides line up with TRBD1. Trimming cost V 3 bases and J 8 bases; bases outside gene matches: 8. In germline, CDR1 is SQVTM, CDR2 ANQGSEA. CDR3 size: 14 residues. CDR3 nucleotides: TGCAGCGTTGAGGAGACAGGGGGGTCCGATGAGCAGTTCTTC. As protein: CSVEETGGSDEQFF.

This CDR3 reads CASSSSGTGTPDGYTF. The CDR3, as DNA: TGTGCCAGCAGCTCTTCCGGGACAGGGACGCCCGATGGCTACACCTTC. This chain links TRBV7-3 with TRBJ1-2; the match to TRBD1 covers 9 bases. CDR1 and CDR2 (germline): SGHTA, FQGTGA. The CDR3 totals 16 residues. The V segment lost 4 bases and the J segment 6 bases; nucleotides outside the gene matches: 12.

This clone has just one count. As DNA, the CDR3 is TGTGCCAGCACCATGCGGGACGGAGCCTACGAGCAGTACTTC. As protein: CASTMRDGAYEQYF. This chain links TRBV5-5 with TRBJ2-7; possibly TRBD2 for D (6 bases). Germline values: CDR1 SGHKS, CDR2 YYEKEE (reference sequence). This CDR3 comprises 14 residues. Trimming stripped 6 bases from V and 2 bases from J, with 15 bases between.